One sample yielded the 32 T cell receptor beta chains listed below, sequenced in a study of T cell changes during pregnancy in multiple sclerosis. TCRdb's copy holds only in-frame clones and misses some; the assay was immunoSEQ multiplex PCR. The profile shows about 65,000 clones, approximately 92% of them singletons. The sample here was CD8+ T cells from peripheral blood mononuclear cells, taken in the third trimester of pregnancy. The receptor source for this set is a female donor in good health, enrolled as a control in a pregnancy study.

The J gene is TRBJ1-2, the V gene TRBV7-9, with D possibly being TRBD1 (6 bases). CDR3 size: 15 residues. The germline CDR1 and CDR2 sequences are SEHNR and FQNEAQ (reference sequence). Trimming stripped 5 bases from V and 3 bases from J, with 16 bases between. Here the CDR3 reads CASSDGQSEDYGYTF. The DNA for the CDR3 is TGTGCCAGCAGCGACGGACAGTCGGAAGACTATGGCTACACCTTC.

This clone was seen once. The chain is built from TRBV7-9 and TRBJ1-5, with a possible D match to TRBD1 (6 bases). This CDR3 is built from 16 residues. Germline V gives CDR1 SEHNR, CDR2 FQNEAQ (reference sequence). With 4 bases removed from V and 0 bases from J, the gap between germline ends came to 13 bases. CDR3 in amino acids: CASSSSRGYSNQPQHF. The CDR3 DNA reads as TGTGCCAGCAGCTCTTCCAGGGGCTATAGCAATCAGCCCCAGCATTTT.

This chain links TRBV29-1 with TRBJ2-1; D might be TRBD2 (5 bases). V lost 5 bases and J lost 8, with 10 bases in between. Germline V gene sequence: CDR1 SQVTM, CDR2 ANQGSEA. This CDR3 region has 11 residues. This CDR3 is CSVYEGHEQFF. Written as DNA, the CDR3 is TGCAGCGTTTACGAGGGCCATGAGCAGTTCTTC.

J is TRBJ2-7 and V is TRBV29-1; D is possibly TRBD1 (6 bases). The V gene's germline CDR1 is SQVTM and CDR2 ANQGSEA. The V and J ends lost 2 bases and 3 bases respectively, with 8 bases between them. CDR3 length: 12 residues. This CDR3 is CSVESGDYEQYF. The CDR3 DNA follows: TGCAGCGTTGAATCAGGGGACTACGAGCAGTACTTC.

This clone was seen more than once but under ten times. The rearrangement joins TRBV19 to TRBJ1-5; 7 nucleotides line up with TRBD1. Germline V CDR1 and CDR2: LNHDA, SQIVND (reference sequence). This CDR3 has 13 amino acids. V lost 5 bases to trimming and J lost 8 bases; unmatched junction nucleotides: 6. DNA of the CDR3: TGTGCCAGTAGTTCACAGGGGCTGGAGCCCCAGCATTTT. Residues: CASSSQGLEPQHF.

The chain combines TRBV5-8 with TRBJ2-7; D not certain. The CDR3 has 11 amino acids. CDR1 is SGHTS and CDR2 is YDEGEE in the germline V gene. V dropped 4 bases and J dropped 2 bases, with 4 bases sitting between them. The CDR3 region is CASSQTYEQYF. The CDR3 region has the DNA TGTGCCAGCAGCCAGACCTACGAGCAGTACTTC.

This clone was seen just once. This chain uses TRBV10-3 with TRBJ2-7; D is ambiguous. The germline gives CDR1 ENHRY, CDR2 SYGVKD. The CDR3 spans 12 residues. V lost 4 bases, J lost 3 bases, and 7 bases lay in between. The CDR3 region is CAISVSDYEQYF. The CDR3 DNA follows: TGTGCCATCAGTGTCTCAGACTACGAGCAGTACTTC.

V is TRBV9 and J is TRBJ2-7; maybe TRBD1 (5 bases). CDR1 SGDLS and CDR2 YYNGEE come from the germline V gene. CDR3 length: 14 amino acids. The V and J ends lost 0 bases and 5 bases respectively, with 12 bases between them. The CDR3: CASSVEGWNDEQYF. In DNA, the CDR3 is TGTGCCAGCAGCGTAGAGGGGTGGAACGACGAGCAGTACTTC.

The chain links TRBV2 to TRBJ2-7; D is ambiguous. The V gene's germline CDR1 is SNHLY and CDR2 FYNNEI. V was pared by 5 bases and J by 4 bases, with 9 bases between. This CDR3 region has 12 residues. This CDR3 is CASSPSNYEQYF. The CDR3 DNA reads as TGTGCCAGCAGTCCATCCAATTACGAGCAGTACTTC.

The chain couples TRBV2 to TRBJ1-1; 7 nucleotides line up with TRBD1. This CDR3 comprises 13 residues. CDR1 and CDR2 from the germline V gene are SNHLY and FYNNEI. V lost 10 bases to trimming and J lost 0 bases; unmatched junction nucleotides: 5. This chain's CDR3 is CATGQDMNTEAFF. CDR3 nucleotides: TGTGCCACCGGACAGGACATGAACACTGAAGCTTTCTTT.

The V and J genes are TRBV13 and TRBJ2-7; D is possibly TRBD2 (6 bases). Deletions cut 5 bases from V and 5 bases from J, with 16 bases between. The CDR3 spans 14 residues. Looked up from germline, CDR1 is PRHDT and CDR2 is FYEKMQ (reference sequence). In DNA, the CDR3 is TGTGCCAGCAGCCCCCGCCCTTGGGGGGACGAGCAGTACTTC. Translated: CASSPRPWGDEQYF.

The chain recombines TRBV5-8 with TRBJ2-1; D might be TRBD2 (6 bases). V was trimmed by 5 bases and J by 8 bases, leaving 20 bases between them. Germline assignment: CDR1 SGHTS and CDR2 YDEGEE. The CDR3 contains 15 residues. The CDR3 region is CASRLSSDALDEQFF. The CDR3 DNA reads as TGTGCCAGCAGACTATCTAGCGATGCCTTGGATGAGCAGTTCTTC. Using reference TRBV5-8 and TRBJ2-1 for the parts outside the CDR3, the full variable domain is EAGVTQSPTHLIKTRGQQATLRCSPISGHTSVYWYQQALGLGLQFLLWYDEGEERNRGNFPPRFSGRQFPNYSSELNVNALELEDSALYLCASRLSSDALDEQFFGPGTRLTVL.

This clone was recorded only once. V gene TRBV7-3 combines with J gene TRBJ1-1; possibly TRBD1 for D (6 bases). Germline V gene lookup returns CDR1 SGHTA and CDR2 FQGTGA. V was trimmed by 5 bases and J by 6 bases, leaving 19 bases between them. The CDR3 runs to 15 residues. CDR3 in DNA: TGTGCCAGCAGCGCAGGCGGGGGGGCTGGAGCTGAAGCTTTCTTT. Translated: CASSAGGGAGAEAFF. The entire variable domain, with the rest obtained from reference TRBV7-3 and TRBJ1-1, is as follows: GAGVSQTPSNKVTEKGKYVELRCDPISGHTALYWYRQSLGQGPEFLIYFQGTGAADDSGLPNDRFFAVRPEGSVSTLKIQRTERGDSAVYLCASSAGGGAGAEAFFGQGTRLTVV.

The chain recombines TRBV6-5 with TRBJ2-7; D uncertain. Trimming stripped 0 bases from V and 1 base from J, with 13 bases between. CDR1 MNHEY and CDR2 SVGAGI come from the germline V gene. This CDR3 has 16 residues. CDR3 protein: CASSYSNQASSYEQYF. The DNA of the CDR3 is TGTGCCAGCAGTTACTCGAACCAGGCTTCGTCCTACGAGCAGTACTTC.

This chain joins TRBV27 and TRBJ2-1; 11 nucleotides agree with TRBD2. The junction had 11 bases not matched to a gene; V was cut back by 6 bases and J by 10 bases. The length of the CDR3 is 15 residues. Germline V gene lookup returns CDR1 MNHEY and CDR2 SMNVEV (reference sequence). CDR3 coding DNA: TGTGCCAGCAGCCTTAGCGGGGGGGGCCACAGGGAGCAGTTCTTC. It translates to CASSLSGGGHREQFF.

This clone was observed once. The chain has TRBV4-3 and TRBJ1-5; D gene ambiguous. CDR1 LGHNA and CDR2 YSLEER come from the germline V gene. The CDR3 loop spans 16 amino acids. Deletions cut 0 bases from V and 7 bases from J, with 16 bases between. The CDR3 sequence: CASSQDGPHTGQPQHF. CDR3 in DNA: TGCGCCAGCAGCCAAGATGGACCCCACACGGGGCAGCCCCAGCATTTT.

The gene calls are TRBV11-2 and TRBJ1-2, with a possible D match to TRBD1 (5 bases). Germline-derived CDR1 and CDR2 are SGHAT and FQNNGV. The CDR3 extends over 16 amino acids. Between the trimmed V and J ends, which lost 0 bases and 5 bases, there was a span of 16 bases. CDR3 nucleotide sequence: TGTGCCAGCAGCTTAGATGTGGGCGACAGTTTTTATGGCTACACCTTC. This encodes CASSLDVGDSFYGYTF.

The chain has TRBV6-5 and TRBJ1-4; D might be TRBD1 (5 bases). Germline CDR1 reads MNHEY; CDR2 reads SVGAGI. V lost 5 bases and J lost 5, with 15 bases in between. There are 15 residues in the CDR3. The CDR3 reads CASSPDVGENEKLFF. In DNA form, the CDR3 reads TGTGCCAGCAGTCCCGACGTAGGGGAAAATGAAAAACTGTTTTTT.

This clone showed up just once. The V call is TRBV7-9, the J call TRBJ1-1; D might be TRBD1 (6 bases). Germline V gives CDR1 SEHNR, CDR2 FQNEAQ (reference sequence). The CDR3 extends over 12 amino acids. V was pared by 5 bases and J by 7 bases, with 11 bases between. This chain's CDR3 is CASSVQGVEAFF. Written as DNA, the CDR3 is TGTGCCAGCAGCGTACAGGGAGTTGAAGCTTTCTTT.

The chain carries TRBV9 and TRBJ2-1; the match to TRBD2 covers 11 bases. In germline, CDR1 is SGDLS, CDR2 YYNGEE. CDR3 length: 19 amino acids. Trimming removed 1 base from V and 8 bases from J; junction bases left unmatched: 17. In DNA, the CDR3 is TGTGCCAGCAGCGTACCCGCAGCCACTAGCGGGGGTCCAATCGATGAGCAGTTCTTC. Protein sequence: CASSVPAATSGGPIDEQFF.

CDR3 loop: CASSEESNQPQHF. In DNA form, the CDR3 reads TGTGCCAGCAGTGAGGAGAGCAATCAGCCCCAGCATTTT. The V gene is TRBV2, the J gene TRBJ1-5; D ambiguous. Germline V lookup: CDR1 SNHLY, CDR2 FYNNEI. Trimming pared 3 bases from V and 1 base from J, leaving 4 bases between. The CDR3 contains 13 residues.

The chain employs TRBV14 and TRBJ1-3; 8 bases map to TRBD1. With V trimmed by 2 bases and J by 6 bases, 6 bases remained unmatched. Germline values: CDR1 SGHDN, CDR2 FVKESK. The CDR3 has 15 amino acids. The CDR3 protein is CASSQSGQGKNTIYF. CDR3 nucleotides: TGTGCCAGCAGCCAATCCGGACAGGGAAAAAACACCATATATTTT.

The chain's CDR3 is CASSQEGLAGGHNEQFF. The CDR3 bases are TGCGCCAGCAGCCAAGAGGGTCTAGCGGGGGGCCACAATGAGCAGTTCTTC. The rearrangement uses TRBV4-3 and TRBJ2-1, with 11 bases matching TRBD2. The germline V gene has CDR1 LGHNA and CDR2 YSLEER. This CDR3 is 17 amino acids long. Trimming took 0 bases from V and 5 from J; bases not matched to a gene: 6.

V and J are TRBV19 and TRBJ1-2; TRBD1 agrees at 10 bases. Germline V gene lookup returns CDR1 LNHDA and CDR2 SQIVND (reference sequence). V was pared by 6 bases and J by 4 bases, with 17 bases of the junction left unmatched. The CDR3 has 18 amino acids. CDR3 amino acids: CASSRSRDRGRTVYGYTF. The CDR3 nucleotides read TGTGCCAGTAGCCGCTCCCGGGACAGGGGCCGCACGGTCTATGGCTACACCTTC.

This chain uses TRBV6-5 with TRBJ2-7, with D possibly matching TRBD1 (6 bases). Trimming cost V 5 bases and J 4 bases, with 15 bases left between them. The CDR3 totals 14 residues. Germline V gene data show CDR1 as MNHEY and CDR2 as SVGAGI. The CDR3 DNA is TGTGCCAGCAGTGACAGGCCCACGACTTACGAGCAGTACTTC. Translating gives CASSDRPTTYEQYF.

This rearrangement joins TRBV9 to TRBJ2-7; tentative D call: TRBD1 (5 bases). This CDR3 has 16 residues. Trimming removed 3 bases from V and 2 bases from J, with 18 bases in between. Germline V gene sequence: CDR1 SGDLS, CDR2 YYNGEE. CDR3 region: CASSASRGRATYEQYF. The CDR3 region has the DNA TGTGCCAGCAGCGCCTCTAGGGGCAGGGCAACCTACGAGCAGTACTTC.

This chain joins TRBV27 and TRBJ1-1; D is unclear. Germline V gives CDR1 MNHEY, CDR2 SMNVEV (reference sequence). This CDR3 spans 12 amino acids. Trimming took 6 bases from V and 1 from J, leaving 6 bases between them. The CDR3 sequence: CASSNRNTEAFF. The CDR3 coding sequence is TGTGCCAGCAGCAATAGGAACACTGAAGCTTTCTTT.

V and J are TRBV19 and TRBJ2-7, with 10 bases matching TRBD2. The V segment lost 6 bases and the J segment 3 bases; nucleotides outside the gene matches: 8. The germline CDR1 and CDR2 sequences are LNHDA and SQIVND (reference sequence). The CDR3 spans 15 residues. CDR3 protein: CASSDLAGGFYEQYF. In nucleotides, the CDR3 is TGTGCCAGTAGCGATTTAGCGGGGGGCTTCTACGAGCAGTACTTC.

The chain uses TRBV5-1 and TRBJ2-2; tentatively, D is TRBD1 (6 bases). CDR1 is SGHRS and CDR2 is YFSETQ in the germline V gene. The CDR3 extends over 17 amino acids. V was shortened by 0 bases and J by 0 bases, with 12 bases between the two germline ends. The CDR3 reads CASSLAQDSPNTGELFF. The DNA of the CDR3 is TGCGCCAGCAGCTTGGCCCAGGACAGCCCGAACACCGGGGAGCTGTTTTTT.

This chain uses TRBV7-9 with TRBJ1-1; TRBD1 might be the D (6 bases). The CDR3 length is 17 residues. V dropped 4 bases and J dropped 1 base, with 19 bases sitting between them. Germline CDR1 is SEHNR and CDR2 is FQNEAQ (reference sequence). CDR3 bases: TGTGCCAGCAGCTCGTGGGGGACACAAAAGGGGAACACTGAAGCTTTCTTT. This codes for CASSSWGTQKGNTEAFF.

The rearrangement uses TRBV7-9 and TRBJ2-1; a weak D match, TRBD2 (5 bases). This CDR3 has 14 amino acids. Per the germline V gene, CDR1 is SEHNR and CDR2 is FQNEAQ (reference sequence). With 5 bases removed from V and 5 bases from J, the gap between germline ends came to 13 bases. CDR3 nucleotides: TGTGCCAGCAGCCACTCGGCGGGTGACAATGAGCAGTTCTTC. Its protein product is CASSHSAGDNEQFF.

The rearrangement joins TRBV30 to TRBJ1-2; D gene unclear. The germline CDR1 and CDR2 sequences are GTSNPN and SVGIG (reference sequence). Trimming removed 5 bases from V and 2 bases from J, with 18 bases in between. There are 15 residues in the CDR3. DNA for the CDR3: TGTGCCTGGGAGGGATTCGGTTCCCAGAACTATGGCTACACCTTC. Its protein is CAWEGFGSQNYGYTF. Together with reference TRBV30 and TRBJ1-2, the CDR3 gives the full variable domain: SQTIHQWPATLVQPVGSPLSLECTVEGTSNPNLYWYRQAAGRGLQLLFYSVGIGQISSEVPQNLSASRPQDRQFILSSKKLLLSDSGFYLCAWEGFGSQNYGYTFGSGTRLTVV.